Listed below are T cell receptor beta chains from one sample, sequenced in a study of Graves' ophthalmopathy and Graves' hyperthyroidism. TCRdb reprocessed the multiplex PCR reads with MiXCR, giving one entry per CDR3 protein. The data hold 450,000 or so distinct CDR3 sequences, with over 13% observed a single time. The sequenced sample consisted of blood. These receptors were taken from a woman aged 25 to 39 with Graves' ophthalmopathy. Both conserved end residues are part of each CDR3. The order of the fields is J gene, V gene, D gene, clone size, CDR3 protein, CDR3 DNA. D genes are given only for firm matches. Clone size is shown for a subset of rows, as once, few, many or a class of expanded clone.

TRBJ1-1	TRBV5-5	-	many	CASSFGRPKKGTEAFF	TGTGCCAGCAGCTTCGGCAGACCTAAAAAGGGCACTGAAGCTTTCTTT
TRBJ1-1	TRBV10-3	-	many	CATIGVIDTEAFF	TGTGCCACCATAGGGGTAATAGACACTGAAGCTTTCTTT
TRBJ1-2	TRBV28	TRBD1	many	CASSTDRESNYGYTF	TGTGCCAGCAGCACCGACAGGGAATCTAACTATGGCTACACCTTC
TRBJ2-2	TRBV6-2/TRBV6-3	-	many	CASKGLRGENTGELFF	TGTGCCAGCAAGGGGCTCCGGGGAGAAAACACCGGGGAGCTGTTTTTT
TRBJ2-7	TRBV29-1	-	many	CSVDGAGIYEQYF	TGCAGCGTTGACGGGGCAGGGATCTACGAGCAGTACTTC
TRBJ1-5	TRBV12-3/TRBV12-4	-	-	CASSWQLSNQPQHF	TGTGCCAGCAGCTGGCAGCTTAGCAATCAGCCCCAGCATTTT
TRBJ2-5	TRBV6-1	-	many	CASSELGGGPPETQYF	TGTGCCAGCAGTGAACTGGGCGGGGGCCCTCCGGAGACCCAGTACTTC
TRBJ2-5	TRBV30	-	-	CAWSRGREETQYF	TGTGCCTGGAGTCGAGGTCGGGAAGAGACCCAGTACTTC
TRBJ2-7	TRBV28	TRBD2	many	CASTKGRGSGSSYEQYF	TGTGCCAGCACCAAAGGGAGGGGGAGCGGGAGCTCCTACGAGCAGTACTTC
TRBJ1-1	TRBV6-1	-	few	CASSASLSDNTEAFF	TGTGCCAGCAGTGCCAGCCTCAGTGATAACACTGAAGCTTTCTTT
TRBJ1-1	TRBV9	TRBD1	many	CASSPLDRDTEAFF	TGTGCCAGCAGCCCCCTGGACAGGGACACTGAAGCTTTCTTT
TRBJ2-3	TRBV24-1	TRBD2	many	CATSPGLAGESLSTDTQYF	TGTGCCACCAGCCCTGGACTAGCGGGAGAATCCCTAAGCACAGATACGCAGTATTTT
TRBJ1-2	TRBV2	-	-	CASSYQDGYGYTF	TGTGCCAGCAGTTACCAGGACGGCTATGGCTACACCTTC
TRBJ1-2	TRBV15	-	many	CATSRDGRRTSYTF	TGTGCCACCAGCAGAGACGGCAGACGAACGAGCTACACCTTC
TRBJ1-1	TRBV7-8	-	few	CASSPPHRLDYNTEAFF	TGTGCCAGCAGCCCCCCCCACAGGCTGGATTACAACACTGAAGCTTTCTTT
TRBJ1-3	TRBV6-1	-	once	CASSPTVISGNTIYF	TGTGCCAGCAGTCCGACAGTAATCTCTGGAAACACCATATATTTT
TRBJ1-2	TRBV7-2	-	many	CASRPPGRYPYGYTF	TGTGCCAGCAGACCCCCGGGCCGCTACCCCTATGGCTACACCTTC
TRBJ1-2	TRBV12-3/TRBV12-4	-	few	CATETTGGGRPYGYTF	TGTGCCACCGAAACGACTGGGGGGGGGCGGCCCTATGGCTACACCTTC
TRBJ2-4	TRBV28	-	many	CASSLHTDKNIQYF	TGTGCCAGCAGTTTACACACCGACAAAAACATTCAGTACTTC
TRBJ1-2	TRBV20-1	-	many	CSVYRAQDLEGYTF	TGCAGTGTATACCGGGCGCAAGACCTCGAAGGCTACACCTTC
TRBJ2-2	TRBV28	TRBD2	many	CASSLWREGQGTGELFF	TGTGCCAGCAGTTTATGGCGGGAGGGCCAAGGCACCGGGGAGCTGTTTTTT
TRBJ1-6	TRBV6-2/TRBV6-3	-	many	CASSRDGEYSPLHF	TGTGCCAGCAGCCGGGACGGCGAGTATTCACCCCTCCACTTT
TRBJ2-5	TRBV12-3/TRBV12-4	-	many	CASSLSGDGTQYF	TGTGCCAGCAGTTTGTCTGGGGACGGGACCCAGTACTTC
TRBJ2-7	TRBV11-2	-	many	CASSQHYEQYF	TGTGCCAGCAGTCAACACTACGAGCAGTACTTC
TRBJ2-2	TRBV5-1	TRBD2	many	CASSRGTSAQQSLLGELFF	TGCGCCAGTTCCCGTGGGACTAGCGCACAACAAAGCTTGCTTGGGGAGCTGTTTTTT
TRBJ1-5	TRBV7-9	-	many	CAALSRGGQPQHF	TGTGCTGCCTTATCCAGGGGTGGTCAGCCCCAGCATTTT